This T cell receptor (beta chain) was identified during a study of blood T cell repertoires in COVID-19. Background on the study: The samples span acute and convalescent COVID-19 from the United States, Italy and Spain. In each case, the material was cDNA or gDNA derived from T cells, B-cell-depleted T cells, or PBMCs.

Methods used by the authors: It was from reference gene primer amplification that nucleated cell counts were estimated. TCRdb keeps only in-frame clones here, not all; method: immunoSEQ multiplex PCR. For V, J and clone size, that table is used; D and trimming come from the DNA. The sample records fewer than 55,000 clones, roughly four fifths being singletons. The CDR3 spans 14 residues. The germline V gene encodes CDR1 SEHNR and CDR2 FQNEAQ (reference sequence). With 0 bases removed from V and 6 bases from J, the gap between germline ends came to 8 bases. The rearrangement links TRBV7-9 to TRBJ2-2; D call uncertain. This TCR came from a woman aged 55-75 years with acute or convalescent COVID-19. The sequencing sample was made of peripheral blood. CDR3 sequence reads: CASSLAMGAGELFF. CDR3 in DNA: TGTGCCAGCAGCTTAGCAATGGGCGCCGGGGAGCTGTTTTTT.